This is a list of T cell receptor beta chains from one sample in a study of cytomegalovirus exposure and HLA in healthy donors. Here immunoSEQ multiplex PCR was the method, and the copy in TCRdb shows in-frame clones only, minus some. The sample contains 200,000 to 300,000 clones, over 80% of which appear only once. The specimen was PBMCs. Receptors originate from a woman between 40 and 55 years old in good health and CMV-seropositive. The CDR3 runs from the conserved cysteine through the conserved F or W. The order of the fields is D gene, J gene, clone size, V gene, CDR3 DNA, CDR3 protein. D genes are given only for firm matches. Rows give clone size only sometimes, using once, few, many, or a class for an expanded clone.

TRBD1 TRBJ1-5 few TRBV7-6 TGTGCCAGCAGTTTAGGGGGCACGGGCCCCAATCAGCCCCAGCATTTT CASSLGGTGPNQPQHF
- TRBJ1-1 - TRBV13 TGTGCCAGCAGCTTAGTCATGTTCATGAACACTGAAGCTTTCTTT CASSLVMFMNTEAFF
TRBD1 TRBJ2-7 - TRBV7-9 TGTTCCAGCAGAATGACAGGGGTCGGTGAGCAGTACTTC CSSRMTGVGEQYF
TRBD1 TRBJ2-7 - TRBV5-1 TGCGCCAGCAGCTCTTCCAGGGGGCCAGCGGCCCGCGGGGATGAGCAGTACTTC CASSSSRGPAARGDEQYF
- TRBJ1-2 - TRBV9 TGTGCCAGCAGCGTAGTTCTCGGTGGCTACACCTTC CASSVVLGGYTF
- TRBJ2-1 - TRBV6-5 TGTGCCAGTCAGACGGGGGCCTACAATGAGCAGTTCTTC CASQTGAYNEQFF
TRBD1 TRBJ2-6 - TRBV5-4 TGTGCCAGCAGCTTGGAGCGAGGGGGCGCAGGGGCCAACGTCCTGACTTTC CASSLERGGAGANVLTF
- TRBJ1-5 few TRBV29-1 TGCAGCGTCGGCCAGGGAACCAATCAGCCCCAGCATTTT CSVGQGTNQPQHF
- TRBJ2-7 - TRBV6-6 TGTGCCAGCAGTTCACTACAGGGAGGGGAGCAGTACTTC CASSSLQGGEQYF
- TRBJ2-7 once TRBV9 TGTGCCAGCAGCGGCCGGGACAATAGGTACGAGCAGTACTTC CASSGRDNRYEQYF
TRBD2 TRBJ2-3 - TRBV9 TGTGCCAGCAGCGTAGAGGAGCGAGCGGGAGGCACAGATACGCAGTATTTT CASSVEERAGGTDTQYF
- TRBJ1-1 - TRBV11-2 TGTGCCAGCAGCTTAGGAGGGGGTGAAGCTTTCTTT CASSLGGGEAFF